Each of the 4 T cell receptor beta chains below was sequenced from the same sample in a study of T cell responses to AZD1222 COVID-19 vaccine. Method: immunoSEQ multiplex PCR; TCRdb's copy keeps in-frame clones and lacks some. The table lists some 150,000 clones, over 75% of them singletons. This specimen was peripheral blood, taken on day 0 of AZD1222 vaccination. These receptors were taken from an adult in good health.

The chain recombines TRBV5-4 with TRBJ1-3, with D maybe TRBD1 (6 bases). V lost 0 bases and J lost 1, with 11 bases in between. CDR1 and CDR2 (germline): SGHNT, YYREEE (reference sequence). The CDR3 is 16 residues long. DNA for the CDR3: TGTGCCAGCAGCTTGGACGGGACAAGGTCTGGAAACACCATATATTTT. Amino acids: CASSLDGTRSGNTIYF.

This clone was counted a single time. The rearrangement joins TRBV19 to TRBJ1-6, with 8 bases matching TRBD1. The CDR3 contains 16 residues. Per the germline V gene, CDR1 is LNHDA and CDR2 is SQIVND (reference sequence). V gave up 1 base and J gave up 7 bases; unmatched junction bases: 6. CDR3 amino acids: CASSIAPGQGNSPLHF. CDR3 nucleotides: TGTGCCAGTAGTATAGCCCCTGGACAGGGAAATTCACCCCTCCACTTT.

This sequence joins TRBV28 and TRBJ2-3; 7 bases agree with TRBD2. Germline V gene sequence: CDR1 MDHEN, CDR2 SYDVKM. The junction had 3 bases not matched to a gene; V was cut back by 3 bases and J by 0 bases. CDR3 length: 15 amino acids. CDR3 bases: TGTGCCAGCAGTTTGATTAGCGGGAGCACAGATACGCAGTATTTT. It yields the protein CASSLISGSTDTQYF.

This clone was counted between two and nine times. The chain links TRBV7-2 to TRBJ2-5, with 7 bases aligning to TRBD2. CDR1 is SGHTA and CDR2 is FQGNSA in the germline V gene. V shed 1 base, J shed 5 bases, and the junction held 16 bases outside the gene matches. The CDR3 runs to 18 residues. CDR3 region: CASSLVALAFAEGETQYF. For the CDR3, the DNA is TGTGCCAGCAGCTTAGTGGCACTAGCGTTCGCGGAAGGGGAGACCCAGTACTTC.